Listed below are T cell receptor beta chains from one sample, sequenced in a study of cytomegalovirus exposure and HLA in healthy donors. Generated by immunoSEQ multiplex PCR, the TCRdb table keeps only in-frame clones and is missing some. The sample consists of 150,000 to 180,000 clones, about 83% of them appearing once. The specimen sequenced was PBMCs. All receptors derive from a woman in her forties in good health and CMV-seronegative. The CDR3 runs from the conserved cysteine through the conserved F or W. D genes are given only for firm matches. Clone size, where shown, is once, few, many, or a class for clones that have expanded.

j_call,clone_size,d_call,v_call,cdr3_aa,cdr3_nt
TRBJ1-1,few,.,TRBV28,CASSPTTGTNTEAFF,TGTGCCAGCAGCCCAACTACAGGGACGAACACTGAAGCTTTCTTT
TRBJ2-3,.,TRBD1,TRBV5-1,CASSLNRGGDTQYF,TGCGCCAGCAGCTTGAACAGGGGTGGAGATACGCAGTATTTT
TRBJ2-2,.,TRBD2,TRBV10-3,CAIFSGRVTGELFF,TGTGCCATCTTCTCCGGGAGGGTCACCGGGGAGCTGTTTTTT
TRBJ1-3,.,.,TRBV6-5,CASSSGLTASGNTIYF,TGTGCCAGCAGTTCCGGCTTGACAGCCTCTGGAAACACCATATATTTT
TRBJ2-3,.,TRBD2,TRBV5-1,CASSFPGGGTDTQYF,TGCGCCAGCAGCTTCCCGGGGGGAGGGACAGATACGCAGTATTTT
TRBJ1-2,.,.,TRBV7-9,CASSFSGLNYGYTF,TGTGCCAGCAGCTTTTCTGGGCTTAACTATGGCTACACCTTC
TRBJ1-1,.,.,TRBV7-9,CASSLDPVNTEAFF,TGTGCCAGCAGCTTAGATCCGGTGAACACTGAAGCTTTCTTT
TRBJ1-4,few,TRBD1,TRBV4-1,CASSPGGKGTNEKLFF,TGCGCCAGCAGCCCAGGGGGGAAGGGGACTAATGAAAAACTGTTTTTT
TRBJ2-3,.,.,TRBV5-1,CASSLDGGNPTDTQYF,TGCGCCAGCAGCTTGGATGGAGGAAATCCCACAGATACGCAGTATTTT
TRBJ1-1,.,TRBD1,TRBV6-1,CASSGRQTGGLTEAFF,TGTGCCAGCAGTGGGCGACAGACAGGGGGATTGACTGAAGCTTTCTTT
TRBJ2-1,few,.,TRBV30,CAWSLGGDYNEQFF,TGTGCCTGGAGTCTAGGGGGGGATTACAATGAGCAGTTCTTC
TRBJ2-7,.,TRBD2,TRBV7-8,CASSPALLLAGRYEQYF,TGTGCCAGCAGCCCAGCCCTTCTACTAGCGGGGAGGTACGAGCAGTACTTC